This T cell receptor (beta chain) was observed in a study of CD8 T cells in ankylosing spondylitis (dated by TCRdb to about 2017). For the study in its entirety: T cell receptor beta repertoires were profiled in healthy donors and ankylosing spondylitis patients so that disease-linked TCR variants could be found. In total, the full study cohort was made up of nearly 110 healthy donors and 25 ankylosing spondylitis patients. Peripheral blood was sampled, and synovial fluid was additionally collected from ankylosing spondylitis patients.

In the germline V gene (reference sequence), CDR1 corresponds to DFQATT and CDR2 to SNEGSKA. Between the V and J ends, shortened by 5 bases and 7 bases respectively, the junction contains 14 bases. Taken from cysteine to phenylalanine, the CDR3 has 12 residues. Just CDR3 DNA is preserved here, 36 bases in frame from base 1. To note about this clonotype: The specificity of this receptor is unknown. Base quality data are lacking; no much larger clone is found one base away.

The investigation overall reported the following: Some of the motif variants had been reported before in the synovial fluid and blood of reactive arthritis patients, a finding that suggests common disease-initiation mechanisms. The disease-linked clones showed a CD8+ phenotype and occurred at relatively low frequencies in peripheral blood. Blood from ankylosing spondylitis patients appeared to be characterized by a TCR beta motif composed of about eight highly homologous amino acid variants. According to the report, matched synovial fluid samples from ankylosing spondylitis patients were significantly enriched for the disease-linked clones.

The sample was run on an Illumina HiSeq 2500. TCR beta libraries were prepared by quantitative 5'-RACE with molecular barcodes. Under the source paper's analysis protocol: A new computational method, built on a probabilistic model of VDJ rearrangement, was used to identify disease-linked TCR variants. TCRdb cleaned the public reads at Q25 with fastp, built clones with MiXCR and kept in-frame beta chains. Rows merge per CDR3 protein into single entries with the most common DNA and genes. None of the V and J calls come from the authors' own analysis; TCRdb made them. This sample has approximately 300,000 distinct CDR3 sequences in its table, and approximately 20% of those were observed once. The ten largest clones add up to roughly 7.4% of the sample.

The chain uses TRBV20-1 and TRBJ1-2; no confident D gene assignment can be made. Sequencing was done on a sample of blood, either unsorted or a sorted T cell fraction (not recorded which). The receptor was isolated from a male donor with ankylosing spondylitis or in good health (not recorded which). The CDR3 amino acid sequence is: CSAAKQLTGYTF. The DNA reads TGCAGTGCTGCAAAACAGCTTACTGGCTACACCTTC.